This entry concerns a single T cell receptor (beta chain). Its matching antigen is unknown. The CDR3 is 15 amino acids. Germline trimming cut 3 bases from V and 3 bases from J; bases unmatched to any gene: 7. Germline values: CDR1 MNHNS, CDR2 SASEGT. The sample originates from a study of shared clonotypes between healthy human individuals. Study-level information: Per-donor plates numbered three CD4 naive, three CD4 memory, two CD8 naive and one CD8 memory.

Positive CCR7 selection of CD45RO-negative cells yielded the naive CD8 cells, and terminally differentiated effector memory CD45RA+ cells were excluded. Assay used: immunoSEQ multiplex PCR; TCRdb lists only in-frame clones, some missing. Here the sample spans 1.5 million to 2.5 million clones, about 95% being singletons. General observations from the study: Sorted-subset sequencing was shown by rarefaction to be incomplete despite large depth. The naive CD4 repertoires of several donors were compared, and approximately 4.5% of clonotypes were shared. Enrolling few donors narrowed the genetic and exposure-history diversity that was represented.

This clonotype was sampled from a young man in good health. Material for sequencing was naive CD8+ T cells sorted from blood. The gene calls are TRBV6-1 and TRBJ2-7; TRBD2 agrees at 8 bases. CDR3 bases: TGTGCCAGCAGTGACGGGACTAGTGGAAGCTACGAGCAGTACTTC. Protein product: CASSDGTSGSYEQYF.